A single sample gave rise to the 3 T cell receptor beta chains below, sequenced in a study of Graves' ophthalmopathy and Graves' hyperthyroidism. RNA served as the template for amplifying TCR beta CDR3 regions. HTBI primers served in a first-round RT-PCR, which a second-round multiplex PCR followed. TCRdb reprocessed the multiplex PCR reads with MiXCR, giving one entry per CDR3 protein. The sample yields roughly 700,000 distinct CDR3 sequences, 35% to 50% seen once. The source material was peripheral blood. The receptors stem from an adult man with Graves' ophthalmopathy.

The genes are TRBV25-1 and TRBJ1-2; D gene ambiguous. This CDR3 comprises 13 residues. V was trimmed by 6 bases and J by 14 bases, leaving 22 bases between them. CDR1 is MGHDK and CDR2 is SYGVNS in the germline V gene. The CDR3 nucleotides are TGTGCCAGCAGCCCTGACCGCCACGGAAGAAGGACCTTC. It translates to CASSPDRHGRRTF.

This clonotype has a single count. The chain is built from TRBV14 and TRBJ1-2; D is undetermined. The CDR3 length is 15 residues. The germline V gene has CDR1 SGHDN and CDR2 FVKESK. The V end lost 0 bases, the J end lost 4 bases, and 12 bases lay between the germline ends. CDR3 nucleotides: TGTGCCAGCAGCCAAGATAGGAGCAGGAGCTATGGCTACACCTTC. Its protein product is CASSQDRSRSYGYTF.

This clonotype was seen repeatedly, ten times or more. The rearrangement joins TRBV4-1 to TRBJ1-4; weak D call: TRBD1 (5 bases). V lost 2 bases to trimming and J lost 5 bases, with 6 bases between them. Germline V gives CDR1 MGHRA, CDR2 YSYEKL. CDR3 length equals 13 residues. CDR3 residues: CASSQRTNEKLFF. CDR3 in DNA: TGCGCCAGCAGCCAAAGGACAAATGAAAAACTGTTTTTT.